This is a list of T cell receptor beta chains from one sample in a study of shared clonotypes between healthy human individuals. Sequencing was performed with immunoSEQ multiplex PCR; in TCRdb, only in-frame clones are kept and a portion is missing. The sample carries some 2,500,000 clones, about 90% recorded once. Sequenced sample: naive CD4+ T cells from PBMCs. Every receptor here comes from a man aged 18-30 years in good health. Some clones in this sample may be carry-over from other donors' samples. Each CDR3 is given without its conserved first and last residue. Fields, in order: V gene, J gene, CDR3 protein.

TRBV11-3	TRBJ2-1	ASSLDHSGRSF
TRBV6-1	TRBJ1-2	ASSFETVGGYT
TRBV9	TRBJ1-1	ASSTGQGHTEAF
TRBV5-1	TRBJ2-7	ASTPEASGSRNEQY
TRBV28	TRBJ2-1	ASSQRRVDAKQF
TRBV5-4	TRBJ2-1	ASSPSGRTEQF
TRBV7-8	TRBJ2-2	ASSLARAGGNTGELF
TRBV19	TRBJ1-4	ASRFPGQPREKLF
TRBV6-5	TRBJ1-5	ASSYPWGPQH
TRBV2	TRBJ2-4	ASIGIAKNIQY
TRBV5-1	TRBJ2-5	ASSNAVGVEETQY
TRBV5-1	TRBJ2-2	ASSEGLAGSTGELF
TRBV5-1	TRBJ2-3	ASSSEQGLTQY
TRBV7-9	TRBJ1-1	ASDRTGNTEAF
TRBV5-1	TRBJ1-5	ASSLEAGTQPQH
TRBV30	TRBJ1-3	AWSSTRDLGNTIY
TRBV28	TRBJ2-5	ASSSAAETQY
TRBV27	TRBJ1-1	ASSLNSLGHTEAF
TRBV2	TRBJ2-7	ASRAGTSGSSYEQY
TRBV28	TRBJ2-4	ASAPRSGQPDWNIQY
TRBV4-1	TRBJ2-5	ASSRPWADRVKETQY
TRBV2	TRBJ1-1	ASSPDRGTEAF
TRBV10-3	TRBJ2-1	AISEEGGRASSYNEQF
TRBV11-2	TRBJ2-7	ASRRAPGNEQY
TRBV27	TRBJ1-5	ASSLTYRGSSNQPQH
TRBV11-1	TRBJ2-7	ASSISGLSYEQY
TRBV19	TRBJ1-1	ASSMNQGLPTNTEAF
TRBV2	TRBJ2-1	ASSANNEQF
TRBV18	TRBJ1-5	ASSLLGQGDQPQH
TRBV5-1	TRBJ1-3	ASSLEGGFFSGNTIY
TRBV19	TRBJ1-5	ASSINEEAPQH
TRBV4-3	TRBJ1-2	ASSQVPPTRNYGYT
TRBV18	TRBJ1-1	ASSRLTEAF
TRBV7-2	TRBJ1-5	ASSLAHGTGQPQH
TRBV18	TRBJ2-1	ASSVPLGNEQF
TRBV2	TRBJ2-1	ASSPGGGRYEQF
TRBV7-9	TRBJ2-1	ASSSRDYLLDEQF
TRBV13	TRBJ2-6	ASRTQVSGANVLT
TRBV5-6	TRBJ1-6	ASSLTNSPLH
TRBV7-8	TRBJ2-3	ASSLGFGGFQDTQY
TRBV5-6	TRBJ1-1	ASGWGRGVNTEAF
TRBV6-5	TRBJ1-5	ASRRDRAQPQH
TRBV7-9	TRBJ2-1	ASSLVLVIAGGDNEQF
TRBV29-1	TRBJ1-3	SVSQFQGIGSGNTIY
TRBV6-5	TRBJ2-7	ASSYSLAGGNEQY